This T cell receptor (beta chain) is from a study of blood T cell repertoires in COVID-19. Study context: The United States, Italy and Spain were the sources of the acute and convalescent COVID-19 samples.

Authors' data handling: By means of reference gene primer amplification, nucleated cell counts were estimated. Using immunoSEQ multiplex PCR, the repertoire was profiled, and TCRdb retains in-frame clones only, with some absent. V, J and clone size were drawn from that table, and D and trimming were deduced from the DNA. The sample holds approximately 170,000 clones, about 85% seen once. This CDR3 region has 16 residues. Per germline, CDR1 MNHNS and CDR2 SASEGT. After removal of 3 bases from V and 4 bases from J, the junction contained 8 bases not matched to a gene. While infection was still active, Seattle patients were enrolled and then followed longitudinally.

The chain recombines TRBV6-1 with TRBJ2-1, with 8 bases that match TRBD2. Sequencing input: peripheral blood. This receptor was taken from a woman in her 70s with COVID-19, enrolled during active disease. DNA for the CDR3: TGTGCCAGCAGTGACCTGACTAGCGCCTTATACAATGAGCAGTTCTTC. Its protein product is CASSDLTSALYNEQFF.